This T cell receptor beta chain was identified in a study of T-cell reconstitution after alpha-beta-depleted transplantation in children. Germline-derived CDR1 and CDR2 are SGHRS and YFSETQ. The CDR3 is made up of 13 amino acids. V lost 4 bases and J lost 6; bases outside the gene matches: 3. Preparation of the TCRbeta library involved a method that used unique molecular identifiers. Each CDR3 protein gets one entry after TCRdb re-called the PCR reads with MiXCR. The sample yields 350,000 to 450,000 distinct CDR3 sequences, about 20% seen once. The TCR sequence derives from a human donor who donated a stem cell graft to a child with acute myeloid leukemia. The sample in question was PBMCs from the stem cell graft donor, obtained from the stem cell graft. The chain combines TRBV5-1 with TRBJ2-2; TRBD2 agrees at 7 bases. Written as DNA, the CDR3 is TGCGCCAGCAGCGAAGGGAGGGCCGGGGAGCTGTTTTTT. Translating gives CASSEGRAGELFF.